This TCR beta chain was sequenced during a study of T cell repertoires in cytomegalovirus infection. Across the study: Signatures in public TCR beta sequences pointed to both CMV infection and matching HLA type. General study points: Predominance within the ex vivo response was attributable to HLA-C-restricted CMV-specific TCR beta clonotypes. Carriage of CMV together with the relevant HLA was identifiable through cumulative public TCR beta family frequency.

This clonotype has a single count. Its matching antigen is unknown. The CDR3 is made up of 13 amino acids. The V end lost 1 base, the J end lost 1 base, and 5 bases lay between the germline ends. CDR1 and CDR2 (germline): SGHDT, YYEEEE. TCRdb re-analysed the reads in MiXCR, keeping a single row per CDR3 protein. Found here are hundreds of thousands of distinct CDR3 sequences, less than 25% of them singletons; the top ten hold 7.5% to 9%. This TCR was recovered from a human donor in good health (CMV status not recorded). Some clones in this sample may be carry-over from other donors' samples. The J gene is TRBJ1-1, the V gene TRBV5-6; D remains ambiguous. Sequencing was carried out using CD8+ T cells from PBMCs. The CDR3 sequence is CASSLIWNTEAFF. Here the CDR3 DNA reads TGTGCCAGCAGCTTGATCTGGAACACTGAAGCTTTCTTT.